The clone carrying this T cell receptor (beta chain) was counted a few times. The source of the sample is a study of OX40 agonist ivuxolimab in advanced cancers. Clones were sequenced by immunoSEQ multiplex PCR, and TCRdb holds only the in-frame ones, with some missing. The sample consists of about 34,000 clones, around 90% of them appearing once. CDR1 is SNHLY and CDR2 is FYNNEI in the germline V gene. Trimming stripped 1 base from V and 4 bases from J, with 16 bases between. This CDR3 comprises 16 residues. This clonotype originated in an adult with an advanced solid tumor such as melanoma, head and neck, liver or kidney cancer. The material sequenced was CD4+ or CD8+ T cells sorted from blood, taken in a trial of the OX40 agonist ivuxolimab. V usage is TRBV2 and J usage is TRBJ1-2; TRBD1 is a possible D gene (5 bases). The CDR3 DNA reads as TGTGCCAGCAGTGAAGGGAGAGACCGGGACGGCTATGGCTACACCTTC. It specifies CASSEGRDRDGYGYTF.